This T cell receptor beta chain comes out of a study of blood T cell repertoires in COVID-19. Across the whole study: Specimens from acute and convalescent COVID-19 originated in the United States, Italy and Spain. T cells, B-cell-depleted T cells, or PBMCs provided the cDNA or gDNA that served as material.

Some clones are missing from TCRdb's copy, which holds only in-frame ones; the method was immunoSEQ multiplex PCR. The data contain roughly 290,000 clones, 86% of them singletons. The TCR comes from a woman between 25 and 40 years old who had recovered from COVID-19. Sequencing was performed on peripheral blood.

The CDR3 DNA reads TGTGCCAGCAGCTTAGAGCGACTAGCGACCTACAATGAGCAGTTCTTC. It is translated as CASSLERLATYNEQFF. V and J are TRBV7-9 and TRBJ2-1; the match to TRBD2 covers 8 bases. Germline lookup yields CDR1 SEHNR and CDR2 FQNEAQ (reference sequence). CDR3 length: 16 amino acids. With V trimmed by 1 base and J by 2 bases, 4 bases remained unmatched.